Each of the 19 T cell receptor beta chains below was sequenced from the same sample in a study of tissue T cells after allogeneic stem cell transplantation. Clones were read by immunoSEQ multiplex PCR, and TCRdb kept only the in-frame ones, dropping some. The data hold some 47,000 clones, with approximately 73% observed a single time. Sequencing was carried out using sorted cells pooled from one or two spleens. These receptors came from a pool of C57BL/6 mice in good health.

Regarding this clone: Gene names and germline refer to mouse. The read ends 1 residue before the CDR3 terminus; that terminus is restored from the germline J gene. This chain joins TRBV5 and TRBJ2-1, with 8 bases fitting TRBD1. CDR1 and CDR2 (germline): LGHNA, YNLKQL (reference sequence). Trimming took 0 bases from V and 7 from J; bases not matched to a gene: 5. The CDR3 extends over 15 amino acids. The CDR3 protein is CASSQDWTGWAEQFF. The covered CDR3 bases are TGTGCCAGCAGCCAAGATTGGACAGGGTGGGCTGAGCAGTTC.

To note about this clone: Gene names refer to mouse genes. The sequenced fragment ends 1 residue before the CDR3 boundary, so the rest is inferred from the germline J gene. The rearrangement joins TRBV12-2 to TRBJ2-5; maybe TRBD1 (6 bases). The CDR3 has 13 amino acids. V was shortened by 0 bases and J by 5 bases, with 8 bases between the two germline ends. Germline assignment: CDR1 SGHLS and CDR2 HYDKME. The chain's CDR3 is CASSLARGDTQYF. The DNA read from the CDR3 is TGTGCCAGCTCTCTCGCCAGGGGAGACACCCAGTAC. The entire variable domain, with the rest obtained from reference TRBV12-2 and TRBJ2-5, is as follows: NSGVVQSPRYIIKGKGERSILKCIPISGHLSVAWYQQTQGQELKFFIQHYDKMERDKGNLPSRFSVQQFDDYHSEMNMSALELEDSAVYFCASSLARGDTQYFGPGTRLLVL.

As for this clone: Mouse gene names and germline throughout. The sequence runs out 1 residue before the end of the CDR3; the remainder is reconstructed from the germline J gene. The genes are TRBV26 and TRBJ2-4; TRBD1 is a possible D gene (5 bases). V was cut by 4 bases and J by 4 bases, with 6 bases left in between. CDR1 is KGHPV and CDR2 is FQNQEV in the germline V gene (reference sequence). This CDR3 region has 12 residues. CDR3 sequence: CASSQTENTLYF. The sequenced CDR3 bases are TGTGCCAGCAGTCAGACAGAAAACACCTTGTAC.

Regarding this clone: Here the gene names and germline are mouse. The CDR3 goes on 1 residue after the read ends, and that part is filled in from the germline J gene. The chain employs TRBV19 and TRBJ2-1; D possibly corresponds to TRBD2 (5 bases). V lost 3 bases and J lost 7, with 11 bases in between. Germline loops: CDR1 FNHDT, CDR2 SITEND (reference sequence). The CDR3 covers 13 residues. The CDR3 loop is CASSNWIGAEQFF. The part of the CDR3 DNA that was read is TGTGCCAGCAGTAACTGGATCGGGGCTGAGCAGTTC.

With regard to this clone: Gene names refer to mouse genes. The CDR3 is cut off 1 residue early in the read; its end comes from the germline J gene. This chain joins TRBV2 and TRBJ2-4, with a possible D match to TRBD1 (5 bases). V was trimmed by 0 bases and J by 5 bases, leaving 6 bases between them. Germline assignment: CDR1 LGHNA and CDR2 YSYQKL. The CDR3 runs to 13 residues. The covered CDR3 bases are TGTGCCAGCAGCCAAGAAAGGGGAAACACCTTGTAC. Residues: CASSQERGNTLY. The CDR3 in its entirety is CASSQERGNTLYF.

As concerns this clone: Genes and germline are mouse. Read coverage stops 1 residue before the CDR3 terminus; the germline J gene supplies the remainder. The chain has TRBV31 and TRBJ2-3; 10 positions agree with TRBD2. The germline V gene has CDR1 GKSSPN and CDR2 SITVG. J lost 4 bases, V lost 2 bases, and 3 bases had no gene match. This CDR3 contains 14 residues. The CDR3 bases that were read are TGTGCCTGGAGTACTGGGGGGGAGACAGAAACGCTGTAT. Translating gives CAWSTGGETETLY. The complete CDR3 sequence is CAWSTGGETETLYF.

As regards this clone: Gene names and germline match the mouse. The read halts 1 residue ahead of the CDR3 end, with the missing end drawn from the germline J gene. V and J are TRBV13-1 and TRBJ2-7; D gene ambiguous. Per the germline V gene, CDR1 is NSHNY and CDR2 is SYGAGN. This CDR3 has 14 residues. Trimming cost V 1 base and J 0 bases, with 8 bases left between them. The CDR3 sequence is CASSDTVISYEQYF. CDR3 bases read: TGTGCCAGCAGTGATACAGTCATCTCCTATGAACAGTAC.

This clone was seen just once. The genes are named according to mouse. The read ends 1 residue shy of where the CDR3 ends; the end is completed using the germline J gene. The V and J genes are TRBV5 and TRBJ2-1; TRBD2 agrees at 12 bases. Looked up from germline, CDR1 is LGHNA and CDR2 is YNLKQL (reference sequence). V was pared by 0 bases and J by 3 bases, with 3 bases of the junction left unmatched. The CDR3 is 17 residues long. The CDR3: CASSQDQDWGGYAEQFF. The covered CDR3 bases are TGTGCCAGCAGCCAAGATCAGGACTGGGGGGGCTATGCTGAGCAGTTC.

Turning to this clone: The gene names here belong to mouse. The read is 1 residue too short to cover the CDR3 end, so that end is filled in from the germline J gene. The chain is built from TRBV13-2 and TRBJ2-5; possible D gene TRBD1, 5 bases. V lost 0 bases and J lost 6, with 11 bases in between. CDR3 length: 14 residues. Germline V gene data show CDR1 as NNHNN and CDR2 as SYGAGS (reference sequence). The covered CDR3 bases are TGTGCCAGCGGTGATGCCCAGGGAAGGGACACCCAGTAC. Translating gives CASGDAQGRDTQY. The whole CDR3 reads CASGDAQGRDTQYF.

Concerning this clone: Mouse names are used for the genes. The read terminates 1 residue ahead of where the CDR3 ends, so the germline J gene completes it. This chain connects TRBV26 to TRBJ2-5; 11 bases map to TRBD2. Unmatched junction bases numbered 4, after V lost 6 bases and J lost 5 bases. Germline V gene sequence: CDR1 KGHPV, CDR2 FQNQEV (reference sequence). CDR3 size: 14 residues. The sequenced part of the CDR3 DNA is TGTGCCAGCAGCCCCGACTGGGGGGGAGACACCCAGTAC. Residues: CASSPDWGGDTQY. The whole CDR3 reads CASSPDWGGDTQYF.

In the case of this clone: Gene names refer to mouse genes. The read terminates 1 residue before the CDR3 end, so the remaining end is supplied by the germline J gene. This chain uses TRBV3 with TRBJ2-2; TRBD1 aligns across 9 bases. The V segment lost 4 bases and the J segment 1 base; nucleotides outside the gene matches: 1. This CDR3 has 15 residues. Germline V gene data show CDR1 as SNHLY and CDR2 as FYNGKV (reference sequence). The CDR3 loop reads CASSWGQGNTGQLYF. The sequenced part of the CDR3 DNA is TGTGCCAGCAGCTGGGGACAGGGAAACACCGGGCAGCTCTAC.

Comments on this clone: Genes here carry mouse names. The CDR3 end is not reached by the read, which stops 1 residue before it; the germline J gene fills it in. This rearrangement joins TRBV19 to TRBJ1-2, with a tentative D call TRBD1 (5 bases). Trimming took off 3 bases at V and 2 bases at J, with 5 bases between the two ends. The CDR3 has 12 residues. The germline CDR1 and CDR2 sequences are FNHDT and SITEND (reference sequence). The CDR3 spells CASSTGNSDYTF. The CDR3 DNA, read in part, is TGTGCCAGCAGTACAGGGAACTCCGACTACACC.

In its sample, this clone was seen a few times. Here the gene names and germline are mouse. The CDR3 extends 1 residue past the end of the read, so its final part is completed from the germline J gene. The chain has TRBV13-3 and TRBJ2-7; TRBD1 might be the D (5 bases). V gave up 1 base and J gave up 0 bases, with 8 bases separating them. CDR1 NNHDY and CDR2 SYVADS come from the germline V gene. The CDR3 is made up of 14 amino acids. The CDR3 protein is CASSDQGTSYEQYF. The part of the CDR3 DNA that was read is TGTGCCAGCAGTGATCAGGGAACCTCCTATGAACAGTAC.

On this clone: Gene names refer to mouse genes. The CDR3 is cut off 1 residue early in the read; its end comes from the germline J gene. J is TRBJ1-1 and V is TRBV19; 7 nucleotides line up with TRBD1. The CDR3 runs to 14 residues. V was pared by 4 bases and J by 4 bases, with 7 bases of the junction left unmatched. Germline loops: CDR1 FNHDT, CDR2 SITEND (reference sequence). The sequenced CDR3 bases are TGTGCCAGCAGTCCACAGGGGAGGGGCACAGAAGTCTTC. This codes for CASSPQGRGTEVF. In full, the CDR3 is CASSPQGRGTEVFF.

A remark on this clone: Gene names refer to mouse genes. The read gets to within 1 residue of the CDR3 end, and the germline J gene fills in the rest. This chain links TRBV19 with TRBJ2-5, with 7 nucleotides matching TRBD2. CDR3 length equals 15 residues. The germline gives CDR1 FNHDT, CDR2 SITEND (reference sequence). V lost 4 bases and J lost 4; bases outside the gene matches: 9. The sequenced CDR3 bases are TGTGCCAGCAGTCCAACTGGGGCTGGGGAAGACACCCAGTAC. Protein product: CASSPTGAGEDTQY. The whole CDR3 protein reads CASSPTGAGEDTQYF.

A note on this clone: The genes and germline here are from mouse. The CDR3 end lies 1 residue beyond the end of the read and is filled in from the germline J gene. This sequence joins TRBV1 and TRBJ1-6; TRBD1 matches 7 bases. Being an ORF, TRBJ1-6 has a function that is uncertain. Looked up from germline, CDR1 is NSQYPW and CDR2 is LRSPGD (reference sequence). The CDR3 is made up of 18 amino acids. V shed 0 bases and J 4 bases; nucleotides not matched to a gene: 9. CDR3 DNA (partial): TGCACCTGCAGTGCAGATAATTTGGGACAGAGGTATAATTCGCCCCTCTAC. Its protein is CTCSADNLGQRYNSPLY. The CDR3 as a whole reads CTCSADNLGQRYNSPLYF.

Points on this clone: Germline and genes: mouse. The read is 1 residue too short to cover the CDR3 end, so that end is filled in from the germline J gene. The genes are TRBV3 and TRBJ1-3; 9 positions match TRBD1. This CDR3 is 15 amino acids long. The J segment lost 1 base and the V segment lost 4 bases, leaving 2 bases of the junction unmatched. CDR1 SNHLY and CDR2 FYNGKV come from the germline V gene (reference sequence). The DNA read from the CDR3 is TGTGCCAGCAGCTCGGACAGGGGATCTGGAAATACGCTCTAT. Amino acid sequence: CASSSDRGSGNTLY. The full CDR3 reads CASSSDRGSGNTLYF.

Details on this clone: Germline and genes here are mouse. The read is 1 residue too short to cover the CDR3 end, so that end is filled in from the germline J gene. This chain links TRBV12-2 with TRBJ2-7; unclear D gene. The germline gives CDR1 SGHLS, CDR2 HYDKME. Trimming removed 0 bases from V and 4 bases from J, with 3 bases in between. This CDR3 is built from 11 residues. CDR3 DNA (partial): TGTGCCAGCTCTCTCCAGTATGAACAGTAC. Protein product: CASSLQYEQY. The whole CDR3 is CASSLQYEQYF.

Of note for this clone: The genes and germline here are from mouse. The CDR3 region is CAWSPRVYAEQFF. CDR3 bases read: TGTGCCTGGAGTCCGAGGGTCTATGCTGAGCAGTTC. This chain links TRBV31 with TRBJ2-1, with no clear D. The DNA ends 1 residue before the CDR3 does, and the rest of the CDR3 is filled in from the germline J gene. The CDR3 contains 13 residues. Trimming took off 1 base at V and 3 bases at J, with 7 bases between the two ends. CDR1 is GKSSPN and CDR2 is SITVG in the germline V gene.